The sequence of this T cell receptor (beta chain) was determined in a study of shared clonotypes between healthy human individuals. Only in-frame clones appear in the TCRdb table, and some are missing; sequencing was by immunoSEQ multiplex PCR. Here the sample spans about 580,000 clones, roughly 98% being singletons. Naive CD8 cells lacked CD45RO, underwent positive selection for CCR7 and left out terminally differentiated effector memory CD45RA+ cells. None of the donors, who were healthy HIV-negative adults, had recently had acute infections or vaccinations. Per the germline V gene, CDR1 is SNHLY and CDR2 is FYNNEI. This CDR3 contains 12 residues. Trimming shortened V by 8 bases and J by 3 bases, and 11 bases separated the two germline ends.

The chain employs TRBV2 and TRBJ2-7; possibly TRBD1 for D (5 bases). Material: naive CD8+ T cells sorted from blood. The receptor was isolated from a man in his thirties or forties in good health. CDR3 sequence (DNA): TGTGCCAGCTCGGGCAGGGTCTACGAGCAGTACTTC. Its translation: CASSGRVYEQYF.